A selection of T cell receptor beta chains follows, all from one sample in a study of T cell repertoires in cytomegalovirus infection. TCRdb analysed the reads with MiXCR anew, one entry per CDR3 protein. This sample has about 530,000 distinct CDR3 sequences, with about 25% found just once. What was sequenced was PBMCs. These receptors originate from a human donor in good health (CMV status not recorded). Some clones in this sample may be carry-over from other donors' samples. Each CDR3 is given with its conserved first and last residue. The D gene is left open where the match is weak. Where a row states a size, it is once, few, many or the class of an expanded clone; other rows omit it.

j_call	v_call	clone_size	d_call	cdr3_aa	cdr3_nt
TRBJ2-3	TRBV7-3	few	.	CASSSPGSTDTQYF	TGTGCCAGCAGCTCCCCCGGGTCCACAGATACGCAGTATTTT
TRBJ1-2	TRBV7-2	many	.	CASSFNEGRYGYTF	TGTGCCAGCAGCTTCAACGAGGGTCGGTATGGCTACACCTTC
TRBJ1-5	TRBV19	.	TRBD1	CASSGTENQPQHF	TGTGCCAGTAGTGGGACAGAGAATCAGCCCCAGCATTTT
TRBJ2-3	TRBV4-1	few	TRBD1	CASSPLQGTSTDTQYF	TGCGCCAGCAGCCCTTTACAGGGGACGAGCACAGATACGCAGTATTTT
TRBJ2-5	TRBV27	.	.	CASSLSSGLQETQYF	TGTGCCAGCAGTTTATCGAGCGGCCTCCAAGAGACCCAGTACTTC
TRBJ2-5	TRBV11-2	many	.	CASSLYAAPQETQYF	TGTGCCAGCAGCTTATACGCCGCTCCCCAAGAGACCCAGTACTTC
TRBJ2-5	TRBV4-3	many	TRBD2	CASSQSTSGRPGETQYF	TGCGCCAGCAGCCAAAGTACTAGCGGGAGGCCTGGGGAGACCCAGTACTTC
TRBJ2-3	TRBV7-9	.	.	CASSLYEFTDTQYF	TGTGCCAGCAGCTTATATGAGTTTACAGATACGCAGTATTTT
TRBJ1-2	TRBV20-1	many	.	CSARPTGLIKGYTF	TGCAGTGCTAGACCCACGGGACTAATCAAGGGCTACACCTTC
TRBJ1-4	TRBV15	few	.	CATSRERQGSEKLFF	TGTGCCACCAGCAGAGAACGGCAGGGCAGTGAAAAACTGTTTTTT
TRBJ2-7	TRBV6-1	.	TRBD2	CASRPRTSGYFYEQYF	TGTGCCAGCAGACCCCGGACTAGCGGCTATTTCTACGAGCAGTACTTC
TRBJ2-2	TRBV7-2	few	.	CASSYGIVPGELFF	TGTGCCAGCAGCTATGGGATCGTTCCCGGGGAGCTGTTTTTT
TRBJ1-2	TRBV3-1	.	.	CASSSPGLAYGYTF	TGTGCCAGCAGTTCGCCGGGCCTCGCGTATGGCTACACCTTC
TRBJ1-3	TRBV6-1	few	.	CASSEMVDLAGNTIYF	TGTGCCAGCAGTGAAATGGTCGACCTGGCTGGAAACACCATATATTTT
TRBJ1-3	TRBV5-5	.	.	CASSLNPTVPGNTIYF	TGTGCCAGCAGCTTGAACCCGACAGTTCCTGGAAACACCATATATTTT
TRBJ1-2	TRBV20-1	.	.	CSARGNGYGYTF	TGCAGTGCTAGAGGAAACGGGTATGGCTACACCTTC
TRBJ2-3	TRBV7-6	many	TRBD2	CASSPLAGKQDTQYF	TGTGCCAGCAGCCCACTAGCGGGAAAGCAAGATACGCAGTATTTT
TRBJ1-5	TRBV25-1	.	.	CASSGGARNQPQHF	TGTGCCAGCAGTGGAGGCGCTCGAAATCAGCCCCAGCATTTT
TRBJ2-7	TRBV7-2	few	.	CASSLTGEGSGEQYF	TGTGCCAGCAGTCTGACAGGGGAGGGGTCGGGGGAGCAGTACTTC
TRBJ2-2	TRBV20-1	.	TRBD2	CSARREGQAGELFF	TGCAGTGCTAGACGGGAGGGCCAGGCCGGGGAGCTGTTTTTT
TRBJ2-7	TRBV28	.	TRBD2	CASSSPWGGRMKEQYF	TGTGCCAGCAGCTCCCCGTGGGGCGGGAGGATGAAGGAGCAGTACTTC
TRBJ1-5	TRBV4-1	.	.	CASSPLQGPLNQPQHF	TGCGCCAGCAGCCCCTTACAGGGCCCCCTCAATCAGCCCCAGCATTTT
TRBJ2-3	TRBV7-2	many	.	CASSLVRDFTDTQYF	TGTGCCAGCAGCTTAGTGCGGGACTTCACAGATACGCAGTATTTT
TRBJ2-6	TRBV15	.	.	CATSTGSGANVLTF	TGTGCCACAAGTACAGGCTCTGGGGCCAACGTCCTGACTTTC
TRBJ2-1	TRBV5-1	few	.	CASSLENGGDREQFF	TGCGCCAGCAGCTTGGAGAATGGTGGGGATCGGGAGCAGTTCTTC
TRBJ1-2	TRBV28	few	.	CASGQGLGDNYGYTF	TGTGCCAGCGGTCAGGGGTTGGGGGATAACTATGGCTACACCTTC
TRBJ1-2	TRBV30	few	.	CAWSEANYGYTF	TGTGCCTGGAGTGAGGCTAACTATGGCTACACCTTC
TRBJ2-3	TRBV29-1	few	.	CSVGDTDTQYF	TGCAGCGTTGGTGACACAGATACGCAGTATTTT
TRBJ2-7	TRBV9	.	TRBD1	CASSHGPGGKTYEQYF	TGTGCCAGCAGCCACGGTCCAGGGGGAAAGACCTACGAGCAGTACTTC
TRBJ2-5	TRBV7-9	.	TRBD2	CASRRTSGVQETQYF	TGTGCCAGCAGGCGGACTAGCGGGGTACAAGAGACCCAGTACTTC
TRBJ2-2	TRBV6-4	once	.	CASSELLADGELFF	TGTGCCAGCAGTGAACTACTAGCTGACGGGGAGCTGTTTTTT
TRBJ1-5	TRBV19	.	TRBD1	CASSIEGQGLQPQHF	TGTGCCAGTAGTATCGAGGGACAGGGGCTTCAGCCCCAGCATTTT
TRBJ2-3	TRBV10-3	few	.	CAISEGSATDTQYF	TGTGCCATCAGTGAAGGTAGCGCCACAGATACGCAGTATTTT
TRBJ2-5	TRBV4-2	few	TRBD1	CASSQGQEQETQYF	TGTGCCAGCAGCCAGGGACAGGAGCAAGAGACCCAGTACTTC
TRBJ1-1	TRBV7-9	.	.	CASSSQSGTEAFF	TGTGCCAGCAGCTCCCAGAGTGGCACTGAAGCTTTCTTT
TRBJ2-7	TRBV7-2	few	.	CASSATRVEQYF	TGTGCCAGCAGCGCCACTAGGGTGGAGCAGTACTTC
TRBJ2-5	TRBV6-2/TRBV6-3	.	.	CASRTPRGGQETQYF	TGTGCCAGCAGAACCCCCCGAGGAGGACAAGAGACCCAGTACTTC